Shown below are 28 T cell receptor beta chains from a single sample sequenced in a study of cytomegalovirus exposure and HLA in healthy donors. The PCR used 60 Vbeta and 13 Jbeta primers. Profiling relied on immunoSEQ multiplex PCR, and the TCRdb table lists in-frame clones only, not all of them. The table has around 100,000 clones, around 79% seen once. The sample consisted of PBMCs. The receptors were sampled from a man in his forties or fifties in good health and CMV-seropositive.

The gene calls are TRBV14 and TRBJ2-5; weak D call: TRBD2 (5 bases). This CDR3 has 13 amino acids. V was clipped by 1 base and J by 11 bases, with 14 bases between them. The germline V gene encodes CDR1 SGHDN and CDR2 FVKESK. DNA for the CDR3: TGTGCCAGCAGCCAAGCGGGGAACTTGGGGCAGTACTTC. It translates to CASSQAGNLGQYF.

The chain employs TRBV29-1 and TRBJ2-7, with 10 bases fitting TRBD2. Germline assignment: CDR1 SQVTM and CDR2 ANQGSEA. The V and J ends lost 3 bases and 6 bases, in that order; junction bases with no gene match: 5. The CDR3 sequence is 13 residues long. CDR3 sequence: CSVEELAGVEQYF. The CDR3 region has the DNA TGCAGCGTTGAGGAGCTAGCGGGAGTCGAGCAGTACTTC.

The chain recombines TRBV19 with TRBJ2-1; 12 bases are shared with TRBD2. Trimming removed 5 bases from V and 7 bases from J; junction bases left unmatched: 9. The CDR3 spans 16 residues. The germline V gene encodes CDR1 LNHDA and CDR2 SQIVND (reference sequence). CDR3 in amino acids: CASSARLAGVGNEQFF. The CDR3 DNA sequence: TGTGCCAGTAGTGCCCGACTAGCGGGAGTTGGTAATGAGCAGTTCTTC.

The CDR3 reads CASSLGFGGRKADTQYF. In nucleotides, the CDR3 is TGTGCCAGCAGCTTAGGTTTCGGGGGGAGGAAAGCAGATACGCAGTATTTT. This chain links TRBV7-9 with TRBJ2-3; 7 bases agree with TRBD2. Germline V CDR1 and CDR2: SEHNR, FQNEAQ (reference sequence). The CDR3 loop spans 17 amino acids. The trim removed 1 base at V and 4 bases at J, leaving 11 bases unmatched.

This clone came up a few times. The CDR3 region is CAWSVWSGGSTDTQYF. CDR3 bases: TGTGCCTGGAGTGTGTGGTCCGGGGGTAGCACAGATACGCAGTATTTT. The chain couples TRBV30 to TRBJ2-3; D perhaps matches TRBD2 (6 bases). Germline assignment: CDR1 GTSNPN and CDR2 SVGIG (reference sequence). This CDR3 contains 16 residues. The V and J ends lost 0 bases and 0 bases respectively, with 13 bases between them.

The chain recombines TRBV2 with TRBJ2-7, with TRBD1 matching 9 bases. The junction had 12 bases not matched to a gene; V was cut back by 7 bases and J by 5 bases. CDR3 size: 15 residues. CDR1 and CDR2 from the germline V gene are SNHLY and FYNNEI. CDR3 in amino acids: CASNLQGAVWDEQYF. In DNA, the CDR3 is TGTGCCAGCAACCTACAGGGGGCTGTTTGGGACGAGCAGTACTTC.

V and J are TRBV6-6 and TRBJ2-7; TRBD2 aligns across 14 bases. Germline values: CDR1 MNHNY, CDR2 SVGAGI (reference sequence). The trim removed 11 bases at V and 4 bases at J, leaving 7 bases unmatched. This CDR3 region has 14 residues. The chain's CDR3 is CACQGTSGSYEQYF. The CDR3 coding sequence is TGTGCCTGCCAGGGGACTAGCGGGAGTTACGAGCAGTACTTC.

The CDR3 sequence: CAISESVSRDIGYTF. In nucleotides, the CDR3 is TGTGCCATCAGTGAGTCTGTTTCTAGGGACATTGGCTACACCTTC. The rearrangement uses TRBV10-3 and TRBJ1-2; D perhaps matches TRBD1 (6 bases). Per the germline V gene, CDR1 is ENHRY and CDR2 is SYGVKD. Trimming removed 0 bases at V and 7 bases at J, with 15 bases between. CDR3 length: 15 residues.

The rearrangement links TRBV7-9 to TRBJ1-6; possibly TRBD1 for D (5 bases). V was pared by 5 bases and J by 7 bases, with 15 bases between. CDR3 length: 15 amino acids. Germline V gene lookup returns CDR1 SEHNR and CDR2 FQNEAQ (reference sequence). The chain's CDR3 is CASSPDTGGNSPLHF. The CDR3 coding sequence is TGTGCCAGCAGCCCGGACACAGGTGGAAATTCACCCCTCCACTTT.

The rearrangement uses TRBV4-2 and TRBJ1-3, with D unresolved. The CDR3 extends over 15 amino acids. The germline V gene encodes CDR1 LGHNA and CDR2 YNFKEQ. Trimming left V 0 bases short and J 1 base short, with 7 bases between. The CDR3 region is CASSQEWESGNTIYF. CDR3 coding DNA: TGTGCCAGCAGCCAAGAATGGGAGTCTGGAAACACCATATATTTT.

The chain links TRBV13 to TRBJ1-1; D is perhaps TRBD1 (5 bases). Per the germline V gene, CDR1 is PRHDT and CDR2 is FYEKMQ (reference sequence). The CDR3 sequence is 14 residues long. Trimming pared 5 bases from V and 4 bases from J, leaving 14 bases between. This CDR3 reads CASSPRRAGTEAFF. In DNA form, the CDR3 reads TGTGCCAGCAGCCCCCGCAGGGCCGGCACTGAAGCTTTCTTT.

The chain couples TRBV18 to TRBJ2-1, with TRBD1 identical over 9 bases. V shed 1 base and J 2 bases; nucleotides not matched to a gene: 0. This CDR3 is 15 amino acids long. Germline CDR1 KGHSH, CDR2 LQKENI. CDR3 region: CASSPRQGAYNEQFF. CDR3 bases: TGTGCCAGCTCACCACGACAGGGGGCCTACAATGAGCAGTTCTTC.

This rearrangement joins TRBV27 to TRBJ2-1, with TRBD1 as a possible D gene (5 bases). The CDR3 is 16 residues long. CDR1 is MNHEY and CDR2 is SMNVEV in the germline V gene (reference sequence). Trimming removed 3 bases at V and 7 bases at J, with 19 bases between. CDR3 region: CASSFGRPTARNEQFF. The DNA of the CDR3 is TGTGCCAGCAGTTTTGGCAGGCCGACAGCCAGAAATGAGCAGTTCTTC.

The CDR3 loop is CASSLSGATETQYF. The CDR3 DNA is TGCGCCAGCAGCTTGAGCGGTGCCACTGAGACCCAGTACTTC. J is TRBJ2-5 and V is TRBV5-1; perhaps TRBD2 as D (5 bases). Per the germline V gene, CDR1 is SGHRS and CDR2 is YFSETQ. This CDR3 region has 14 residues. V shed 1 base and J shed 5 bases, with 12 bases lying between them.

This chain uses TRBV19 with TRBJ2-1; D possibly corresponds to TRBD1 (6 bases). CDR1 LNHDA and CDR2 SQIVND come from the germline V gene (reference sequence). V was shortened by 5 bases and J by 0 bases, with 14 bases between the two germline ends. The CDR3 spans 16 residues. This CDR3 is CASSGGTASSYNEQFF. CDR3 bases: TGTGCCAGTAGTGGGGGCACGGCGAGCTCCTACAATGAGCAGTTCTTC.

The chain is built from TRBV19 and TRBJ1-5; 10 nucleotides agree with TRBD1. Losses at the gene ends were 3 bases for V and 6 bases for J; bases not matched to a gene: 14. From germline, CDR1 is LNHDA and CDR2 SQIVND (reference sequence). The CDR3 sequence is 18 residues long. CDR3 in DNA: TGTGCCAGTAGTATTCCCTCGGGACAGGGGCAAGGGGGTCAGCCCCAGCATTTT. Translating gives CASSIPSGQGQGGQPQHF.

The chain is built from TRBV5-4 and TRBJ2-5; 9 bases align to TRBD2. V gave up 2 bases and J gave up 2 bases; unmatched junction bases: 4. The CDR3 totals 15 residues. Germline V gene data show CDR1 as SGHNT and CDR2 as YYREEE (reference sequence). The CDR3 protein is CASSFRLAAQETQYF. CDR3 sequence (DNA): TGTGCCAGCAGCTTCCGACTAGCGGCTCAAGAGACCCAGTACTTC.

V usage is TRBV30 and J usage is TRBJ1-5; TRBD1 agrees at 8 bases. Germline assignment: CDR1 GTSNPN and CDR2 SVGIG (reference sequence). The CDR3 covers 17 residues. Trimming took 5 bases from V and 4 from J; bases not matched to a gene: 16. CDR3 sequence: CAWSPIVSGGGNQPQHF. The CDR3 DNA sequence: TGTGCCTGGTCCCCCATAGTGTCAGGGGGCGGGAATCAGCCCCAGCATTTT.

This clone was seen just once. The rearrangement links TRBV11-1 to TRBJ2-1; 9 nucleotides line up with TRBD2. Germline CDR1 and CDR2: SGHAT and FQDESV (reference sequence). This CDR3 comprises 16 residues. J was trimmed by 3 bases and V by 5 bases; bases with no gene match: 8. The DNA of the CDR3 is TGTGCCAGCAGCCCTCGACTAGCGGAGATCTACAATGAGCAGTTCTTC. Encoded protein: CASSPRLAEIYNEQFF.

V is TRBV18 and J is TRBJ2-7, with 7 bases lining up with TRBD1. This CDR3 contains 19 residues. Germline CDR1 reads KGHSH; CDR2 reads LQKENI. Losses at the gene ends were 2 bases for V and 0 bases for J; bases not matched to a gene: 16. The CDR3 sequence: CASSPKAGTAFLDSYEQYF. The CDR3 bases are TGTGCCAGCTCACCAAAAGCCGGGACAGCCTTCTTAGACTCCTACGAGCAGTACTTC.

V usage is TRBV29-1 and J usage is TRBJ1-5; 9 nucleotides line up with TRBD1. The V and J ends lost 4 bases and 5 bases, in that order; junction bases with no gene match: 6. Germline CDR1 is SQVTM and CDR2 is ANQGSEA. The CDR3 sequence is 14 residues long. CDR3 nucleotides: TGCAGCGTTGGGGGACAGGGCGGAGATCAGCCCCAGCATTTT. It translates to CSVGGQGGDQPQHF.

The V and J genes are TRBV7-9 and TRBJ2-5; D is ambiguous. CDR3 length equals 13 residues. The V end lost 4 bases, the J end lost 5 bases, and 11 bases lay between the germline ends. Germline lookup yields CDR1 SEHNR and CDR2 FQNEAQ (reference sequence). This chain's CDR3 is CASSSGQRETQYF. The CDR3 nucleotides read TGTGCCAGCAGCTCGGGTCAACGGGAGACCCAGTACTTC.

This clone occurred once. This chain uses TRBV7-9 with TRBJ1-4, with a tentative D call TRBD1 (5 bases). V was shortened by 5 bases and J by 5 bases, with 18 bases between the two germline ends. Germline V gene data show CDR1 as SEHNR and CDR2 as FQNEAQ (reference sequence). This CDR3 comprises 16 residues. The CDR3 region is CASSPGGDRPNEKLFF. The CDR3 bases are TGTGCCAGCAGCCCCGGGGGGGATCGACCGAATGAAAAACTGTTTTTT.

A few counts support this clone. V usage is TRBV7-8 and J usage is TRBJ2-1; 9 positions agree with TRBD2. In germline, CDR1 is SGHVS, CDR2 FQNEAQ. Germline trimming cut 5 bases from V and 6 bases from J; bases unmatched to any gene: 11. The CDR3 covers 16 residues. The CDR3 nucleotides are TGTGCCAGCAGCCCAGCAGCACTAGCGGGTAGCAATGAGCAGTTCTTC. Translating gives CASSPAALAGSNEQFF.

J is TRBJ2-7 and V is TRBV30, with 8 positions matching TRBD2. This CDR3 is 13 amino acids long. Germline CDR1 GTSNPN, CDR2 SVGIG (reference sequence). Trimming cost V 0 bases and J 5 bases; bases outside gene matches: 3. The DNA of the CDR3 is TGTGCCTGGAGTGTAGGAGCGGGAGACGAGCAGTACTTC. It encodes CAWSVGAGDEQYF.

The V call is TRBV27, the J call TRBJ2-3, with 7 bases that match TRBD2. The germline V gene encodes CDR1 MNHEY and CDR2 SMNVEV (reference sequence). This CDR3 is 17 amino acids long. The ends lost 3 bases at V and 4 bases at J; junction bases unmatched: 13. The CDR3 spells CASSFPPRGRGADTQYF. The CDR3 bases are TGTGCCAGCAGTTTCCCCCCGCGAGGGAGGGGCGCAGATACGCAGTATTTT.

This clone was seen a single time. J is TRBJ1-5 and V is TRBV30; D possibly corresponds to TRBD1 (6 bases). CDR3 length: 15 residues. Trimming stripped 3 bases from V and 2 bases from J, with 14 bases between. Germline V gene data show CDR1 as GTSNPN and CDR2 as SVGIG (reference sequence). CDR3 bases: TGTGCCTGGAGCCCGGGGGGGGCAGGCAATCAGCCCCAGCATTTT. Translated, it gives CAWSPGGAGNQPQHF.

This clone was observed a handful of times. The chain links TRBV27 to TRBJ2-7; possible D gene TRBD2, 6 bases. CDR3 size: 14 residues. CDR1 is MNHEY, CDR2 SMNVEV, per germline (reference sequence). Trimming shortened V by 4 bases and J by 3 bases, and 13 bases separated the two germline ends. CDR3 sequence: CASSWRGEGYEQYF. DNA of the CDR3: TGTGCCAGCAGTTGGAGGGGCGAGGGCTACGAGCAGTACTTC.